This TCR beta chain was observed in a study of T cell responses to AZD1222 COVID-19 vaccine. Study information: Second doses that came at about 4 or about 12 weeks were put together.

General study points: All repertoire sampling was performed exclusively after the peak T cell response. The breadth and depth of Spike-specific TCRs increased once two AZD1222 doses had been given.

Germline lookup yields CDR1 MGHDK and CDR2 SYGVNS. This CDR3 has 11 residues. Trimming pared 8 bases from V and 6 bases from J, leaving 10 bases between. Measured with immunoSEQ multiplex PCR; TCRdb has only the in-frame clones, and not every one. The sample holds some 130,000 clones, roughly 90% seen once. This clone has just one count. The antigen remains undetermined. The clonotype originates from an adult in good health. Sequences were derived from peripheral blood, sampled on day 0 of AZD1222 vaccination. V gene TRBV25-1 combines with J gene TRBJ1-2; D is undetermined. The DNA of the CDR3 is TGTGCCAGCCTGGAGGGAGATGGCTACACCTTC. Protein product: CASLEGDGYTF.